The 9 T cell receptor beta chains below were found in one sample sequenced in a study of cytomegalovirus exposure and HLA in healthy donors. Use of 60 Vbeta and 13 Jbeta primers characterized the PCR. TCRdb keeps only in-frame clones here, not all; method: immunoSEQ multiplex PCR. The profile covers about 75,000 clones, with roughly 88% appearing a single time and approximately 19% taken by the ten largest. The material sequenced was PBMCs. The receptors here all came from a man aged 70 or older in good health and CMV-seropositive.

CDR3 loop: CASSPLAGSDTQYF. The DNA for the CDR3 is TGCGCCAGCAGCCCGCTAGCGGGGTCAGATACGCAGTATTTT. The chain employs TRBV4-1 and TRBJ2-3, with TRBD2 matching over 9 bases. The CDR3 has 14 amino acids. Trimming at V came to 4 bases and at J to 4 bases, leaving 3 bases not matched to a gene. CDR1 is MGHRA and CDR2 is YSYEKL in the germline V gene.

This chain uses TRBV28 with TRBJ2-4; the match to TRBD2 covers 14 bases. The CDR3 has 18 residues. The trim removed 4 bases at V and 0 bases at J, leaving 5 bases unmatched. CDR1 is MDHEN, CDR2 SYDVKM, per germline. The CDR3 DNA reads TGTGCCAGCAGTTCTAGACTAGCGGGAGGGCTAGCCAAAAACATTCAGTACTTC. Translating it yields CASSSRLAGGLAKNIQYF. Full variable domain (missing parts from reference TRBV28 and TRBJ2-4): DVKVTQSSRYLVKRTGEKVFLECVQDMDHENMFWYRQDPGLGLRLIYFSYDVKMKEKGDIPEGYSVSREKKERFSLILESASTNQTSMYLCASSSRLAGGLAKNIQYFGAGTRLSVL.

This rearrangement joins TRBV18 to TRBJ1-4, with D possibly TRBD1 on 5 matching bases. V was clipped by 1 base and J by 4 bases, with 10 bases between them. The germline V gene has CDR1 KGHSH and CDR2 LQKENI. The CDR3 runs 15 residues. The CDR3 here is CASSPQGSFNEKLFF. The CDR3 DNA sequence: TGTGCCAGCTCACCACAGGGGTCATTTAATGAAAAACTGTTTTTT.

The chain uses TRBV7-2 and TRBJ2-1, with TRBD2 matching over 8 bases. CDR3 length: 15 residues. Germline V CDR1 and CDR2: SGHTA, FQGNSA. V was pared by 2 bases and J by 4 bases, with 4 bases of the junction left unmatched. The DNA for the CDR3 is TGTGCCAGCAGCTTATCAGCGGGAGTATACAATGAGCAGTTCTTC. It is translated as CASSLSAGVYNEQFF. The full variable domain, completed using reference TRBV7-2 and TRBJ2-1, is GAGVSQSPSNKVTEKGKDVELRCDPISGHTALYWYRQSLGQGLEFLIYFQGNSAPDKSGLPSDRFSAERTGGSVSTLTIQRTQQEDSAVYLCASSLSAGVYNEQFFGPGTRLTVL.

The rearrangement uses TRBV6-6 and TRBJ2-7, with TRBD1 matching 10 bases. CDR1 and CDR2 (germline): MNHNY, SVGAGI (reference sequence). V lost 6 bases to trimming and J lost 5 bases; unmatched junction nucleotides: 4. This CDR3 contains 13 residues. The CDR3 spells CASRQGQGDEQYF. The DNA for the CDR3 is TGTGCCAGCAGGCAAGGACAGGGGGACGAGCAGTACTTC.

The chain is built from TRBV6-5 and TRBJ2-1, with unresolved D. V shed 5 bases and J shed 5 bases, with 7 bases lying between them. Germline V gene lookup returns CDR1 MNHEY and CDR2 SVGAGI. The CDR3 covers 12 residues. The CDR3 spells CASSHQDNEQFF. The DNA of the CDR3 is TGTGCCAGCAGTCACCAGGACAATGAGCAGTTCTTC.

The V gene is TRBV5-1, the J gene TRBJ1-5, with unresolved D. CDR1 and CDR2 (germline): SGHRS, YFSETQ. CDR3 size: 15 residues. V was clipped by 1 base and J by 1 base, with 9 bases between them. The CDR3 nucleotides read TGCGCCAGCAGCTTGAGCGGGCTAAGCAATCAGCCCCAGCATTTT. Translation gives CASSLSGLSNQPQHF.

The chain recombines TRBV7-6 with TRBJ2-7; D is possibly TRBD1 (5 bases). CDR3 length: 15 amino acids. CDR1 is SGHVS and CDR2 is FNYEAQ in the germline V gene. V lost 5 bases, J lost 2 bases, and 16 bases lay in between. Written as DNA, the CDR3 is TGTGCCAGCAGCCCCCGTGGAGACAGAGCCTACGAGCAGTACTTC. It specifies CASSPRGDRAYEQYF.

The V and J genes are TRBV11-2 and TRBJ1-3; D is uncertain. The CDR3 is 13 amino acids. The V and J ends lost 1 base and 5 bases respectively, with 6 bases between them. Germline loops: CDR1 SGHAT, CDR2 FQNNGV. The CDR3 region has the DNA TGTGCCAGCAGCTTAGTAATAAGAAACACCATATATTTT. Translation gives CASSLVIRNTIYF.